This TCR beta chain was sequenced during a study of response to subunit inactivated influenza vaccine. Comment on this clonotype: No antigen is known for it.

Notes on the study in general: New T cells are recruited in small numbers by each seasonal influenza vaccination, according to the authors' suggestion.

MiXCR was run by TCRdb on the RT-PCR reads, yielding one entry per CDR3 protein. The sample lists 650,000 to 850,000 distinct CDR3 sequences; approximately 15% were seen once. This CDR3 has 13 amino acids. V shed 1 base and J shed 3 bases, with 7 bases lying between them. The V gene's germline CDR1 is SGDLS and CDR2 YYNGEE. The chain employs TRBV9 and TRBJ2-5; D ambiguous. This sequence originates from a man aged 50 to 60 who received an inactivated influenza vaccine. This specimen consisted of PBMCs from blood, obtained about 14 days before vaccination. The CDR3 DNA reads TGTGCCAGCAGCGTATATGGGGAAGAGACCCAGTACTTC. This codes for CASSVYGEETQYF.